The clone carrying this T cell receptor beta chain occurred many times. For the library, individual cDNA molecules each received unique molecular identifiers. One entry per CDR3 protein, called by TCRdb with MiXCR from the RACE reads. The sample has more than 250,000 distinct CDR3 sequences, about 9% seen once. The data were taken from a study of human T cells and chemical hapten exposure. Across the whole study: The scalp of each patient received a weekly diphenylcyclopropenone dose for the full roughly 24-week study.

The germline V gene encodes CDR1 SNHLY and CDR2 FYNNEI. This CDR3 contains 13 residues. After removal of 8 bases from V and 1 base from J, the junction contained 1 base not matched to a gene. The sample's time point: pre-sensitization, week 0. Specified treatment: therapeutic diphenylcyclopropenone sensitization with weekly scalp DPC. The sample consisted of whole blood, taken in connection with sensitization to the hapten diphenylcyclopropenone (DPC). The gene calls are TRBV2 and TRBJ2-3, with 9 bases lining up with TRBD2. The receptor comes from a woman in her thirties or forties with alopecia areata. Some clones in this sample may be carry-over from other donors' samples. This CDR3 reads CASVAGGTDTQYF. Here the CDR3 DNA reads TGTGCCAGCGTAGCGGGAGGCACAGATACGCAGTATTTT.